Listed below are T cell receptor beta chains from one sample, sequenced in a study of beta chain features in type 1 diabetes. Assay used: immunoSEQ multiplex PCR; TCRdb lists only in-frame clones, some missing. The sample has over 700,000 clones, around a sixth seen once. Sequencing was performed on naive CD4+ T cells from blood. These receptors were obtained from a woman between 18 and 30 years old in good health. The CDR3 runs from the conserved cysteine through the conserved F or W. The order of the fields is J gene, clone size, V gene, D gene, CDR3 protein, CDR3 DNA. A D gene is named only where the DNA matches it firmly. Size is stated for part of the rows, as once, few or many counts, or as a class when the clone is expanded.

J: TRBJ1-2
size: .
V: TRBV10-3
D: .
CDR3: CAISAQTETYTF
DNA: TGTGCCATCAGTGCTCAGACAGAGACATACACCTTC

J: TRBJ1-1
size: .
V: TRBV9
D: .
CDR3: CASSRTGTVNTEAFF
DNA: TGTGCCAGCAGCCGAACCGGGACTGTGAACACTGAAGCTTTCTTT

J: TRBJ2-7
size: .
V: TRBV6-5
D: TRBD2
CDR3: CASSYQISGRAIEQYF
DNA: TGTGCCAGCAGTTACCAGATAAGCGGGAGGGCCATCGAGCAGTACTTC

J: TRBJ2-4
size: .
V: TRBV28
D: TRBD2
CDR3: CASSYSGRINIQYF
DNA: TGTGCCAGCAGTTATAGCGGGAGAATAAACATTCAGTACTTC

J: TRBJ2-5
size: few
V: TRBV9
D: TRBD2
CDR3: CASSPPFAGARETQYF
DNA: TGTGCCAGCAGCCCCCCTTTCGCGGGAGCGAGGGAGACCCAGTACTTC

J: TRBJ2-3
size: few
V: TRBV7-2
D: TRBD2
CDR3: CASSLGPSGSVDTQYF
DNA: TGTGCCAGCAGCTTAGGCCCTAGCGGGAGCGTAGATACGCAGTATTTT

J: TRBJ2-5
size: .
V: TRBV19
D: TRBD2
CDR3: CASSMTVAGGYETQYF
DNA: TGTGCCAGTAGTATGACCGTTGCGGGAGGCTATGAGACCCAGTACTTC

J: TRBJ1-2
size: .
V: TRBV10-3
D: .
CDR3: CAISEGAGRGAYGYTF
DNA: TGTGCCATCAGTGAGGGGGCAGGGCGAGGGGCCTATGGCTACACCTTC

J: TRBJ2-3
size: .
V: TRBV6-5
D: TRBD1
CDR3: CASSYRGQLDTQYF
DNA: TGTGCCAGCAGTTACAGGGGGCAGTTAGATACGCAGTATTTT

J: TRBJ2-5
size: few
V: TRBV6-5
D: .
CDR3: CASSYSMVPGLETQYF
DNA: TGTGCCAGCAGTTACTCGATGGTCCCAGGGCTGGAGACCCAGTACTTC

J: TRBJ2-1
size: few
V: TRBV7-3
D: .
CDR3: CASSFGAPSYNEQFF
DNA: TGTGCCAGCAGCTTCGGCGCCCCCTCCTACAATGAGCAGTTCTTC

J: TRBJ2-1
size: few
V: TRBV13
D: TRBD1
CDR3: CASSPDRGAHNEQFF
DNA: TGTGCCAGCAGTCCTGACAGGGGGGCACACAATGAGCAGTTCTTC

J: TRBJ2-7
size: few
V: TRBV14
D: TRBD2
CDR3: CASSSLAGTHYEQYF
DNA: TGTGCCAGCAGCTCACTAGCGGGGACCCACTACGAGCAGTACTTC

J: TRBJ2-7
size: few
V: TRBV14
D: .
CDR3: CASSQDLSSYEQYF
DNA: TGTGCCAGCAGCCAAGACCTGAGCTCCTACGAGCAGTACTTC

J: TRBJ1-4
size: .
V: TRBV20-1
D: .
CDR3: CSALRNEKLFF
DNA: TGCAGTGCTTTACGGAATGAAAAACTGTTTTTT

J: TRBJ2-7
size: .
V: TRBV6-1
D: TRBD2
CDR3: CASSTGTSRHEQYF
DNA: TGTGCCAGCAGTACCGGGACTAGCCGCCACGAGCAGTACTTC

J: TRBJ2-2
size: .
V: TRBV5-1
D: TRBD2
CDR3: CASRLAGNTGELFF
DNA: TGCGCCAGCAGGCTAGCGGGAAACACCGGGGAGCTGTTTTTT

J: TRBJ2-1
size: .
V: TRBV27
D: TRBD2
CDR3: CASSSSVVSGGSEQFF
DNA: TGTGCCAGCAGTTCCTCAGTAGTGTCGGGGGGAAGTGAGCAGTTCTTC

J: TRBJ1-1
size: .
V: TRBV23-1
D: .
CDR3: CASSQCGTEAFF
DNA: TGCGCCAGCAGTCAATGTGGGACTGAAGCTTTCTTT

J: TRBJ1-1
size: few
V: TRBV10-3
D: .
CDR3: CAISESGGEAFF
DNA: TGTGCCATCAGTGAGTCAGGAGGGGAAGCTTTCTTT

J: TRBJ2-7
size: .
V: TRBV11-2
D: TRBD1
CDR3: CASSTGGAYEQYF
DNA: TGTGCCAGCAGCACAGGGGGAGCCTACGAGCAGTACTTC

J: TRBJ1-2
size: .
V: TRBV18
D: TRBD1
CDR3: CASSPMEGQLYGYTF
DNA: TGTGCCAGCTCACCAATGGAGGGACAGCTCTATGGCTACACCTTC

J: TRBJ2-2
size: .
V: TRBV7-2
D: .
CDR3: CASSLELLVTGELFF
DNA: TGTGCCAGCAGCTTAGAGTTGTTGGTAACCGGGGAGCTGTTTTTT

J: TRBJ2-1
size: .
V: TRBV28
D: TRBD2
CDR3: CASSLSGGPKDEQFF
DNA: TGTGCCAGCAGTCTTAGCGGGGGACCTAAGGATGAGCAGTTCTTC

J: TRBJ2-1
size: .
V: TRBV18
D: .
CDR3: CASSPMDMGSHNEQFF
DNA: TGTGCCAGCTCACCGATGGACATGGGATCCCACAATGAGCAGTTCTTC

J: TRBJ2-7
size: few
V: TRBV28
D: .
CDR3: CASSSGGLSSYEQYF
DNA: TGTGCCAGCAGTTCCGGGGGGCTGAGCTCCTACGAGCAGTACTTC

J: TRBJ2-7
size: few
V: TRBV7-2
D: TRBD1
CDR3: CASSPRDRAREQYF
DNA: TGTGCCAGCAGCCCCCGGGACAGGGCTCGCGAGCAGTACTTC

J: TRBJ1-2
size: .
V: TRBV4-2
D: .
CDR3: CASSQDTGREYGYTF
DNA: TGTGCCAGCAGCCAAGATACAGGGAGGGAGTATGGCTACACCTTC

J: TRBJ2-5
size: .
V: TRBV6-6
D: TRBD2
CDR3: CASSYSGLAQETQYF
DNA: TGTGCCAGCAGTTACTCGGGACTAGCTCAAGAGACCCAGTACTTC

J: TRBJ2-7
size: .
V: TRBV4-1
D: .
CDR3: CASSQAGQVEQYF
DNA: TGCGCCAGCAGCCAAGCGGGCCAAGTCGAGCAGTACTTC

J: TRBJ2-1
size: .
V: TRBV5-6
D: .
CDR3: CASSFDPSSYNEQFF
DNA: TGTGCCAGCAGCTTTGATCCGAGCTCCTACAATGAGCAGTTCTTC

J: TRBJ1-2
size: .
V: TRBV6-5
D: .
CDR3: CASSDAWENYGYTF
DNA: TGTGCCAGCAGCGACGCTTGGGAAAACTATGGCTACACCTTC

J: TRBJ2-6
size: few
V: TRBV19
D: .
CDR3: CASSNFRGWANVLTF
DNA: TGTGCCAGTAGTAATTTCAGGGGCTGGGCCAACGTCCTGACTTTC

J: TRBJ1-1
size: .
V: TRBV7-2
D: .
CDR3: CASSLMQGAAVGTEAFF
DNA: TGTGCCAGCAGCTTAATGCAGGGAGCGGCCGTGGGCACTGAAGCTTTCTTT

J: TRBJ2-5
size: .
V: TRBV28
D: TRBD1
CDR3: CASSSPGQGGQETQYF
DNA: TGTGCCAGCAGCTCACCGGGACAGGGAGGCCAAGAGACCCAGTACTTC

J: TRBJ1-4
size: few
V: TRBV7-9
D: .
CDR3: CASSRDSSTNEKLFF
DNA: TGTGCCAGCAGCCGCGACAGTTCAACTAATGAAAAACTGTTTTTT

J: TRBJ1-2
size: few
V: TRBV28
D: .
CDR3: CASSPGGVAYGYTF
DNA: TGTGCCAGCAGCCCTGGGGGGGTCGCCTATGGCTACACCTTC

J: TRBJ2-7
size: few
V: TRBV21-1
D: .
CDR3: CASSNAGTSGRASEQYF
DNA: TGTGCCAGCAGCAACGCCGGGACTAGCGGGAGGGCCAGCGAGCAGTACTTC

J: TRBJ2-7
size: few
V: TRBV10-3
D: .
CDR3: CAISEGGPYEQYF
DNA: TGTGCCATCAGTGAGGGGGGTCCCTACGAGCAGTACTTC

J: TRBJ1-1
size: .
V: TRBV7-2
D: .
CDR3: CASSLGVEAFF
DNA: TGTGCCAGCAGCTTAGGGGTTGAAGCTTTCTTT

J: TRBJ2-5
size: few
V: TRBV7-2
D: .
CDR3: CASSKPGGELHF
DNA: TGTGCCAGCAGCAAGCCAGGGGGGGAATTGCACTTC

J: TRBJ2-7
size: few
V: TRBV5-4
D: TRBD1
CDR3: CASSSRDRHPYEQYF
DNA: TGTGCCAGCAGCTCCCGGGACAGGCATCCCTACGAGCAGTACTTC

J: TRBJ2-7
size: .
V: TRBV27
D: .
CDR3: CAIYEQYF
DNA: TGTGCCATCTACGAGCAGTACTTC

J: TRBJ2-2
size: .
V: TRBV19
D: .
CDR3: CASSLYQGRGGGELFF
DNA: TGTGCCAGTAGTCTATATCAGGGGAGAGGAGGCGGGGAGCTGTTTTTT

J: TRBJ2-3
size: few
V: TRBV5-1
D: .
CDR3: CASSQGMGYTDTQYF
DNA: TGCGCCAGCAGCCAGGGTATGGGGTACACAGATACGCAGTATTTT

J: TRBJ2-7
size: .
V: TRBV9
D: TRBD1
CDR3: CASSGGSGQVYEQYF
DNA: TGTGCCAGCAGCGGAGGATCGGGACAGGTCTACGAGCAGTACTTC

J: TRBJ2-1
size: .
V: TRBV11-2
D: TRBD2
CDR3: CASSLGLADYNEQFF
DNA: TGTGCCAGCAGCTTGGGACTAGCGGACTACAATGAGCAGTTCTTC

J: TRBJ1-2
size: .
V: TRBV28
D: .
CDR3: CASSFGRVRSYRGYTF
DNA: TGTGCCAGCAGTTTTGGGCGGGTGCGGTCTTATCGGGGCTACACCTTC

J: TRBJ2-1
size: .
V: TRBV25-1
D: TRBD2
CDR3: CASSEWGLKDSYNEQFF
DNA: TGTGCCAGCAGTGAGTGGGGACTAAAAGACTCCTACAATGAGCAGTTCTTC